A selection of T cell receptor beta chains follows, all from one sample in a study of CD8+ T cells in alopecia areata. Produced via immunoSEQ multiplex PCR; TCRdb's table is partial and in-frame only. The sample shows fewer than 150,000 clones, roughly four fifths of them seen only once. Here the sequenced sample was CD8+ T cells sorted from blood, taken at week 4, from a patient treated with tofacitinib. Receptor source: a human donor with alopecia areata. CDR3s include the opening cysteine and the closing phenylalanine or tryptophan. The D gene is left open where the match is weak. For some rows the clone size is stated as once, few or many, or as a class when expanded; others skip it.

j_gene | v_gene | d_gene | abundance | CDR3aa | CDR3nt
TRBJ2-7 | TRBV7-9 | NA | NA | CASSLASLLEQYF | TGTGCCAGCAGCTTAGCCAGCTTACTTGAGCAGTACTTC
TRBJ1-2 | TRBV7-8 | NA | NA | CASSSVRGGYGYTF | TGTGCCAGCAGCTCCGTTCGGGGTGGCTATGGCTACACCTTC
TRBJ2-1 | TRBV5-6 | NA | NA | CASSLRSYNEQFF | TGTGCCAGCAGCTTGCGCAGCTACAATGAGCAGTTCTTC
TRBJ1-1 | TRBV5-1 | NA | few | CASRLRGGGTEAFF | TGCGCCAGTCGATTAAGGGGAGGAGGGACTGAAGCTTTCTTT
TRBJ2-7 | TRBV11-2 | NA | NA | CASTEVPRQSSYEQYF | TGTGCCAGCACCGAGGTCCCCAGACAAAGCTCCTACGAGCAGTACTTC
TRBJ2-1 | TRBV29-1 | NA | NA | CSVEAGRNEQFF | TGCAGCGTTGAGGCGGGCCGCAATGAGCAGTTCTTC
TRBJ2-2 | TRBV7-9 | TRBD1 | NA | CASSRQGSGELFF | TGTGCCAGCAGCCGACAGGGGAGTGGGGAGCTGTTTTTT
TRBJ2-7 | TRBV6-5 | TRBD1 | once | CASSYARGPYEQYF | TGTGCCAGCAGTTACGCTAGGGGGCCATACGAGCAGTACTTC
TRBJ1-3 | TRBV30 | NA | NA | CAWSGIAGNTIYF | TGTGCCTGGAGTGGAATAGCTGGAAACACCATATATTTT
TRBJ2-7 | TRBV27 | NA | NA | CASSRTVGALYEQYF | TGTGCCAGCAGTCGGACGGTAGGCGCTCTCTACGAGCAGTACTTC
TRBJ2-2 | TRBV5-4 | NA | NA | CAQGTRANTGELFF | TGTGCCCAGGGTACTAGAGCGAACACCGGGGAGCTGTTTTTT
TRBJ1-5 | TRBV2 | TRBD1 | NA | CAAGGRGHNQPQHF | TGTGCCGCGGGGGGCAGGGGGCACAATCAGCCCCAGCATTTT
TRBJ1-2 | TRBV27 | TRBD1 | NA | CASSSGQTGGSNYGYTF | TGTGCCAGCAGTTCGGGCCAAACAGGGGGGTCTAACTATGGCTACACCTTC
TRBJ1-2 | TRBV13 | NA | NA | CASSPSSRTPYGYTF | TGTGCCAGCAGCCCCTCCAGCAGGACCCCCTATGGCTACACCTTC
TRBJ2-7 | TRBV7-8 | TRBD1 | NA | CASRRTGGTYEQYF | TGTGCCAGCAGACGGACAGGGGGGACCTACGAGCAGTACTTC
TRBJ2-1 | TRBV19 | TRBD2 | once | CASTSGGSSYNEQFF | TGTGCCAGTACTAGCGGGGGAAGCTCCTACAATGAGCAGTTCTTC
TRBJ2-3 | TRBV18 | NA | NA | CASSPRTSNNADTQYF | TGTGCCAGCTCACCACGAACTAGCAATAACGCAGATACGCAGTATTTT
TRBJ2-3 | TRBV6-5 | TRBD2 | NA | CASSLGGDTQYF | TGTGCCAGCAGCCTGGGGGGGGATACGCAGTATTTT
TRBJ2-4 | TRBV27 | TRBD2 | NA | CASSLGDYRKNIQYF | TGTGCCAGCAGTTTAGGGGACTACCGAAAAAACATTCAGTACTTC
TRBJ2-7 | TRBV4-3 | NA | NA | CASSQDWAGATTRSSYEQYF | TGCGCCAGCAGCCAAGATTGGGCGGGGGCCACCACGAGGAGCTCCTACGAGCAGTACTTC
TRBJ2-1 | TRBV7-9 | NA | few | CASSPDLTHYEQFF | TGTGCCAGCAGCCCTGACCTGACCCACTATGAGCAGTTCTTC
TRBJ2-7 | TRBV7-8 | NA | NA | CASSLGQDLDSLSYEQYF | TGTGCCAGCAGCCTCGGACAAGACCTCGACTCCCTCTCCTACGAGCAGTACTTC
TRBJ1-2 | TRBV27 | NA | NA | CASSFRGSNYGYTF | TGTGCCAGCAGTTTTCGGGGATCTAACTATGGCTACACCTTC
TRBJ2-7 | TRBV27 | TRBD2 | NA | CASSFLAGGLNEQYF | TGTGCCAGCAGTTTCCTAGCGGGGGGCCTCAACGAGCAGTACTTC
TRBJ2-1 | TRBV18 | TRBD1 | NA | CASSPGTGADNEQFF | TGTGCCAGCTCACCGGGGACAGGGGCGGACAATGAGCAGTTCTTC
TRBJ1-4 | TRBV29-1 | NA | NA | CSVEWEGHLGGKLFF | TGCAGCGTTGAATGGGAGGGCCACCTTGGCGGAAAACTGTTTTTT
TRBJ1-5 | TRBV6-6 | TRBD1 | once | CASSLRGDSNQPQHF | TGTGCCAGCAGTCTCAGGGGGGATAGCAATCAGCCCCAGCATTTT